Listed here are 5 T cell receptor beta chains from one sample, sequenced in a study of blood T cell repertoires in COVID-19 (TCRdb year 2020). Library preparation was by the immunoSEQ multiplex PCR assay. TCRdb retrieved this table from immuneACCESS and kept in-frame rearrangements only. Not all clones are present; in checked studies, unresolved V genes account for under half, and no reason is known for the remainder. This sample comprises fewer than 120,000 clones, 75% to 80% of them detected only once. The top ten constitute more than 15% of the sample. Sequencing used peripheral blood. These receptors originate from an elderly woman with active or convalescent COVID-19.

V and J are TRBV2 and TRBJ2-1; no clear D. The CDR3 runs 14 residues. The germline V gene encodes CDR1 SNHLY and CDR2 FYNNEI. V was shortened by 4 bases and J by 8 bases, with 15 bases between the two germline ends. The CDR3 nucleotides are TGTGCCAGCAGTGTATTAGACCGTCGGGATGAGCAGTTCTTC. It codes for CASSVLDRRDEQFF.

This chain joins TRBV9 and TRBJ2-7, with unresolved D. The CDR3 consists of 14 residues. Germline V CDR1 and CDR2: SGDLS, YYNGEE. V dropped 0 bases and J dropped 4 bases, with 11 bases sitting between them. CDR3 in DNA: TGTGCCAGCAGCGTAGCTTTACACAATTACGAGCAGTACTTC. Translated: CASSVALHNYEQYF.

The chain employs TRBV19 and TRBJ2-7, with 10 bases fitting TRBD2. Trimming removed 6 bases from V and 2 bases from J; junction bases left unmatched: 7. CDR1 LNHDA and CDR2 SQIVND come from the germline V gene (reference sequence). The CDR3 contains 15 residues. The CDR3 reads CASRTSGRGTYEQYF. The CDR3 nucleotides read TGTGCCAGTAGAACAAGCGGGAGGGGAACCTACGAGCAGTACTTC.

CDR3 amino acids: CASSQDYPSVGYTF. In DNA form, the CDR3 reads TGTGCCAGCAGCCAAGATTATCCTTCCGTCGGCTACACCTTC. The chain employs TRBV4-2 and TRBJ1-2; D remains ambiguous. Germline V gene sequence: CDR1 LGHNA, CDR2 YNFKEQ. The CDR3 extends over 14 amino acids. Trimming pared 0 bases from V and 8 bases from J, leaving 13 bases between.

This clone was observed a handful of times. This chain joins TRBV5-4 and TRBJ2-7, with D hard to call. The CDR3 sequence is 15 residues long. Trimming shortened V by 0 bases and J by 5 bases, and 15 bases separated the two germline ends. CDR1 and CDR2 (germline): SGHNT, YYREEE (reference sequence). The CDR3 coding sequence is TGTGCCAGCAGCTTGGACGGGTCCCTCGGTGACGAGCAGTACTTC. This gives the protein CASSLDGSLGDEQYF.